This TCR beta chain was captured in a study of T-cell memory formation after mild COVID-19. Study-wide context: In these data, TCR clusters were largely donor specific.

Details on this clonotype: Its antigen is as yet unknown.

TCRdb passed the 5' RACE reads through MiXCR, listing each CDR3 protein once. The sample comprises 560,000 or so distinct CDR3 sequences, around a sixth of which are singletons, and about 7.5% rests with the top ten. Study results and caveats: Nothing confirmed that second-wave clones peaking on day 37 were specific for SARS-CoV-2. Clones that shrank (day 15 to 85) were balanced CD4/CD8, whereas later expanders leaned CD4+. Contracting CD4+ clones lay largely in CM and EM, with CD8+ ones residing in EMRA.

Trimming shortened V by 0 bases and J by 3 bases, and 15 bases separated the two germline ends. The CDR3 covers 16 residues. The germline CDR1 and CDR2 sequences are MNHEY and SVGEGT. Sequencing was performed on PBMCs or a T cell subset sorted from them (not recorded which). The chain combines TRBV6-2 or TRBV6-3 with TRBJ2-7, with D perhaps TRBD1 or TRBD2 (5 bases each). The origin of this receptor is an adult woman who had mild COVID-19 (a few samples of this study predate the infection). Cell type and time point are not known. CDR3 loop: CASSYSSGTHIYEQYF. CDR3 bases: TGTGCCAGCAGTTACTCTTCCGGGACCCACATCTACGAGCAGTACTTC.